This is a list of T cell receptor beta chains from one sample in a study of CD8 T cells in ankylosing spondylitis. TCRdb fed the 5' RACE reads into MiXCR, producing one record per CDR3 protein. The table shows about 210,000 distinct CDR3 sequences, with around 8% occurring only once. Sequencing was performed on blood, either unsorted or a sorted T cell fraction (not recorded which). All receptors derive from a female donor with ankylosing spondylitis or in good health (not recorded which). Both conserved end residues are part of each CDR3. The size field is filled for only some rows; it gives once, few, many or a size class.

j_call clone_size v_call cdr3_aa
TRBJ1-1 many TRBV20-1 CSAFRRSLEAFF
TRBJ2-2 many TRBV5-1 CASSSYQNTGELFF
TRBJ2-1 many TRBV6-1 CASSPGLAANNEQFF
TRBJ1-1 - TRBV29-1 CSVTGLGTEAFF
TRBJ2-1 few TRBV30 CAWTLAVPYNEQFF
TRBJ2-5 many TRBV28 CASSTKDRGPQETQYF
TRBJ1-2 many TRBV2 CASRTSRDYGYTF
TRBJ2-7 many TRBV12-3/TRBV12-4 CASSLTSGATYEQYF
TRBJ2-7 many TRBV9 CASSVVAESYEQYF
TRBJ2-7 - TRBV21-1 CASSKCLAGDEQYF
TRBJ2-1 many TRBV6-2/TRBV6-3 CASSWRESYNEQFF
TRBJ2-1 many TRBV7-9 CATDRRLPIDNEQFF
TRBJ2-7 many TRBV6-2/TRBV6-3 CASSYIGEQYF
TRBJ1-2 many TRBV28 CANRPAGSNYGYTF
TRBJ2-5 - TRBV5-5 CASSLVAGPGPETQYF
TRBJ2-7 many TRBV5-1 CASSLGDRSFYEQYF
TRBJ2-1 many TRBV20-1 CSTPRGNEQFF
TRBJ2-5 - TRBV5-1 CASRNGLAVLQETQYF
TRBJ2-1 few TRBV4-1 CASSHQASGSGHEQFF
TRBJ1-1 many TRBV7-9 CASSLEMNTEAFF
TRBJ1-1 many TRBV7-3 CASSPHGMNTEAFF
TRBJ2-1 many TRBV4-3 CASSRRDGQYNEQFF
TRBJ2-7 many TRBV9 CASSPRPQGPDEQYF
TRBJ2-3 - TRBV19 CASRVTGPRGTQYF
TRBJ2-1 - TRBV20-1 CCARVTAAFRFYEQFF